The source of this T cell receptor (beta chain) is a study of blood T cell repertoires in COVID-19. Study in general: Sites across the United States, Italy and Spain contributed samples from acute and convalescent COVID-19. T cells, B-cell-depleted T cells, or PBMCs provided the cDNA or gDNA that served as material.

Looked up from germline, CDR1 is MNHEY and CDR2 is SVGAGI. V was clipped by 6 bases and J by 0 bases, with 9 bases between them. This CDR3 is built from 14 residues. Under the authors' procedure: How many nucleated cells were present was estimated from reference gene primer amplification. Assay: immunoSEQ multiplex PCR; the TCRdb copy retains only in-frame clones and omits some. V, J and clone size reflect that table, while D and trimming were determined from the DNA. The data show 70,000 or so clones, roughly 83% seen once. What was sequenced was peripheral blood. This receptor was identified in an elderly man with active or convalescent COVID-19. The gene calls are TRBV6-5 and TRBJ1-3, with unresolved D. Written as DNA, the CDR3 is TGTGCCAGCAGAGCCCTTTTCTCTGGAAACACCATATATTTT. It encodes CASRALFSGNTIYF.